Given below is one TCR beta chain in context. Here immunoSEQ multiplex PCR was the method, and the copy in TCRdb shows in-frame clones only, minus some. The sample consists of 110,000 or so clones, approximately 90% of them appearing once. These data originate in a study of blood T cell repertoires in COVID-19. The CDR3 length is 14 residues. V lost 0 bases and J 5 bases, leaving 11 bases between the germline ends. Germline CDR1 is SGDLS and CDR2 is YYNGEE. The chain has TRBV9 and TRBJ1-2; no firm D call. The specimen sequenced was peripheral blood. This receptor was taken from a woman in her 70s who had recovered from COVID-19. CDR3: CASSVGRGSYGYTF. The CDR3, as DNA: TGTGCCAGCAGCGTAGGTCGGGGTTCGTATGGCTACACCTTC.